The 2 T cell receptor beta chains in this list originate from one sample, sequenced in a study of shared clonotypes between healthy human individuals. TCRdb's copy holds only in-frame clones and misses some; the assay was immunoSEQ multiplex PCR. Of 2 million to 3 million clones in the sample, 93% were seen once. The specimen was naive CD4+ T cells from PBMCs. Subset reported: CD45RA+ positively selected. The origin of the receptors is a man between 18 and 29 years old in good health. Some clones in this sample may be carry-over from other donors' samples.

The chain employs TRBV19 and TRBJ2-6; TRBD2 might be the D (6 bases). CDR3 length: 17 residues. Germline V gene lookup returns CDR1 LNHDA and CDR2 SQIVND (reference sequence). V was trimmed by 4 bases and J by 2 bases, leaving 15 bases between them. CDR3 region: CASSNLAAGPGANVLTF. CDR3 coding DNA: TGTGCCAGTAGTAACCTTGCGGCGGGACCTGGGGCCAACGTCCTGACTTTC.

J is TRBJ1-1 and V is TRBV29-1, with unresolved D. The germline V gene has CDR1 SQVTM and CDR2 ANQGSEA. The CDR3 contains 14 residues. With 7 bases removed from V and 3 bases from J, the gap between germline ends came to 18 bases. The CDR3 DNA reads TGCAGCGGAGATAGATCCTTGACGGACACTGAAGCTTTCTTT. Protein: CSGDRSLTDTEAFF.